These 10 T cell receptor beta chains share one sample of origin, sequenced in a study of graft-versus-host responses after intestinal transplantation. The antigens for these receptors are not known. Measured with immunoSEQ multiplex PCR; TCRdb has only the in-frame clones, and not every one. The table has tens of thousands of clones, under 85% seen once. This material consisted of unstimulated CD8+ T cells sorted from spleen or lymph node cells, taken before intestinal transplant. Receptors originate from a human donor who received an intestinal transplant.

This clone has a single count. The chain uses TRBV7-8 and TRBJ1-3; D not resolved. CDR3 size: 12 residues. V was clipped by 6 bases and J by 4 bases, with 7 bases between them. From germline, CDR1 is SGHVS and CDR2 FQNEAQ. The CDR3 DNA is TGTGCCAGCAGAATGACCGGAAACACCATATATTTT. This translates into CASRMTGNTIYF.

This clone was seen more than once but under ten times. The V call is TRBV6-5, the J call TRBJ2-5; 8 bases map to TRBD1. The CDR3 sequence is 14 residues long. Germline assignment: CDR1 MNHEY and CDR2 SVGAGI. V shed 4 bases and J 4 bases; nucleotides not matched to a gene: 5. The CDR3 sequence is CASSSPGGRETQYF. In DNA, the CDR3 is TGTGCCAGCAGTTCCCCAGGGGGCCGAGAGACCCAGTACTTC.

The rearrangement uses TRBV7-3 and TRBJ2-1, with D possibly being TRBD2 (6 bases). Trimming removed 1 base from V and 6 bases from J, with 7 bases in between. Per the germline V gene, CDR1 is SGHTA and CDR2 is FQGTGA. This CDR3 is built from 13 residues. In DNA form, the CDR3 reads TGTGCCAGCAGCTTAATGACTAGCAATGAGCAGTTCTTC. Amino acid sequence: CASSLMTSNEQFF.

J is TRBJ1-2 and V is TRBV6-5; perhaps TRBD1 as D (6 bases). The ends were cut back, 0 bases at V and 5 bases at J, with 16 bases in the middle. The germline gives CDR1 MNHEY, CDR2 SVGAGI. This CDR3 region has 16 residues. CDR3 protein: CASSYSILGQPYGYTF. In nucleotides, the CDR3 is TGTGCCAGCAGTTACTCGATCCTTGGACAGCCATATGGCTACACCTTC.

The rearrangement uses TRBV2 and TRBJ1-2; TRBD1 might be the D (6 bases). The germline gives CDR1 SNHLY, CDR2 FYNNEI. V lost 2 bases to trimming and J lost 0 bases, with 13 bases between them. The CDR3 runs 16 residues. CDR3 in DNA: TGTGCCAGCAGTGAAAGGCGGGGGGCCCCTAACTATGGCTACACCTTC. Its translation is CASSERRGAPNYGYTF.

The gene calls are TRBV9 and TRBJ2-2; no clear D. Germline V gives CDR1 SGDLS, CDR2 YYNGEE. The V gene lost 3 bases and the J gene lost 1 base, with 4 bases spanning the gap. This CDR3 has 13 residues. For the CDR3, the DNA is TGTGCCAGCAGCGGACTGAACACCGGGGAGCTGTTTTTT. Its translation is CASSGLNTGELFF.

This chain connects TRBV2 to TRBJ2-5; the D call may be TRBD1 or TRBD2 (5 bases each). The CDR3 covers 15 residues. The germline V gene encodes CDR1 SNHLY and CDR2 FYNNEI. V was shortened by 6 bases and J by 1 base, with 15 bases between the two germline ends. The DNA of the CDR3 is TGTGCCAGCAGCGGGACGCCTGGAACCCAAGAGACCCAGTACTTC. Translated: CASSGTPGTQETQYF.

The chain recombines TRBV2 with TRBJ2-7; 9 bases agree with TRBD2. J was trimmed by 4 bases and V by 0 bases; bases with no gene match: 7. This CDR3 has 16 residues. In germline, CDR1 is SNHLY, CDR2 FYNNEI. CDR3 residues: CASSEAPGLAGYEQYF. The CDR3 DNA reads TGTGCCAGCAGTGAAGCCCCGGGGCTAGCGGGGTACGAGCAGTACTTC.

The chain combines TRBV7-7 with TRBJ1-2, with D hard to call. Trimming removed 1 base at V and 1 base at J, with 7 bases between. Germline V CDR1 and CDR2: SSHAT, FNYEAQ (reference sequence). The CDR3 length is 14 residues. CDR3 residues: CASSLDKFNYGYTF. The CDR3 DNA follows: TGTGCCAGCAGCTTAGACAAATTTAACTATGGCTACACCTTC. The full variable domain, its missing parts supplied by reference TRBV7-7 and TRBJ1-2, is GAGVSQSPRYKVTKRGQDVTLRCDPISSHATLYWYQQALGQGPEFLTYFNYEAQPDKSGLPSDRFSAERPEGSISTLTIQRTEQRDSAMYRCASSLDKFNYGYTFGSGTRLTVV.

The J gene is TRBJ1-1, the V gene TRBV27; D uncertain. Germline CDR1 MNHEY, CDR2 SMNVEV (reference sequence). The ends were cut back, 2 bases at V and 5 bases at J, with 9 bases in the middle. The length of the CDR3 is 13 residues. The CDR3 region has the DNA TGTGCCAGCAGTTTAGGACGAGGGACTGAAGCTTTCTTT. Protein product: CASSLGRGTEAFF.